This T cell receptor beta chain derives from a study of cytotoxic CD8 clonotypes in ibrutinib-treated CLL. Profiling relied on immunoSEQ multiplex PCR, and the TCRdb table lists in-frame clones only, not all of them. The sample has 150,000 to 200,000 clones; 81% are singletons. Germline V gene data show CDR1 as SGHDT and CDR2 as YYEEEE. Trimming took 2 bases from V and 5 from J; bases not matched to a gene: 7. This CDR3 comprises 15 residues. The specimen comprised PBMCs, sampled after 12 months of ibrutinib treatment. The J gene is TRBJ2-3, the V gene TRBV5-6; 8 bases map to TRBD2. This sequence originates from a human donor with chronic lymphocytic leukemia. In nucleotides, the CDR3 is TGTGCCAGCAGCTTATCAGCGGGGGTTATAGATACGCAGTATTTT. Translation: CASSLSAGVIDTQYF.